These 32 T cell receptor beta chains came from one sample sequenced in a study of CD8 T cells in Susac syndrome. With random hexamers, reverse transcription was performed on about 0.5 to 1 ug of RNA. TCRdb ran MiXCR on the immunoSEQ multiplex PCR reads and lists one entry per CDR3 protein. Here the sample spans about 210,000 distinct CDR3 sequences, 95% being singletons. Input material: CD4+ T cells from PBMCs. These receptor sequences come from a human donor with multiple sclerosis.

The CDR3, as DNA: TGTGCCAGCAGCGAAGGCGGGAAGGGAAAACTGTTTTTT. It is translated as CASSEGGKGKLFF. The V and J genes are TRBV12-3 or TRBV12-4 and TRBJ1-4, with D unclear. This CDR3 contains 13 residues. V was cut by 6 bases and J by 10 bases, with 15 bases left in between.

V is TRBV3-1 and J is TRBJ2-1; 8 bases match TRBD2. CDR1 and CDR2 (germline): LGHDT, YNNKEL (reference sequence). The ends lost 6 bases at V and 9 bases at J; junction bases unmatched: 7. The CDR3 is 13 amino acids. CDR3 amino acids: CASRLLAGTEQFF. The DNA for the CDR3 is TGTGCCAGCAGACTTTTAGCGGGAACTGAGCAGTTCTTC.

The chain combines TRBV25-1 with TRBJ1-1; D is unclear. Germline-derived CDR1 and CDR2 are MGHDK and SYGVNS. Deletions cut 2 bases from V and 0 bases from J, with 7 bases between. This CDR3 comprises 14 residues. The CDR3: CASSERQMNTEAFF. For the CDR3, the DNA is TGTGCCAGCAGTGAACGCCAGATGAACACTGAAGCTTTCTTT.

The chain combines TRBV3-1 with TRBJ1-5, with D possibly matching TRBD1 (5 bases). Between the trimmed V and J ends, which lost 3 bases and 2 bases, there was a span of 17 bases. CDR3 length: 17 amino acids. Germline values: CDR1 LGHDT, CDR2 YNNKEL (reference sequence). The CDR3 here is CASSQRGGTTGNQPQHF. The CDR3 DNA is TGTGCCAGCAGCCAGAGAGGAGGGACGACGGGCAATCAGCCCCAGCATTTT.

This chain uses TRBV20-1 with TRBJ1-1; D is unresolved. The CDR3 length is 13 residues. Per germline, CDR1 DFQATT and CDR2 SNEGSKA (reference sequence). Trimming removed 6 bases at V and 1 base at J, with 12 bases between. The CDR3 loop reads CSAPFGANTEAFF. The CDR3 region has the DNA TGCAGTGCGCCATTCGGAGCGAACACTGAAGCTTTCTTT.

The chain employs TRBV12-3 or TRBV12-4 and TRBJ2-1; 8 nucleotides match TRBD1. This CDR3 has 15 residues. V was clipped by 6 bases and J by 2 bases; unmatched bases: 6. The CDR3 protein is CASSRTGSTYNEQFF. DNA for the CDR3: TGTGCCAGCAGCCGGACAGGGTCAACCTACAATGAGCAGTTCTTC.

The chain links TRBV3-1 to TRBJ2-1; D is ambiguous. The CDR3 contains 13 residues. The germline gives CDR1 LGHDT, CDR2 YNNKEL (reference sequence). V lost 0 bases and J 4 bases, leaving 4 bases between the germline ends. Written as DNA, the CDR3 is TGTGCCAGCAGCCAAGACAGGTACAATGAGCAGTTCTTC. Protein sequence: CASSQDRYNEQFF.

This clonotype was detected once. This chain links TRBV9 with TRBJ2-7, with 9 bases matching TRBD1. This CDR3 region has 14 residues. Germline CDR1 is SGDLS and CDR2 is YYNGEE. With V trimmed by 4 bases and J by 3 bases, 5 bases remained unmatched. The CDR3 bases are TGTGCCAGCAGCACGTCGACAGGGGGCTACGAGCAGTACTTC. This codes for CASSTSTGGYEQYF.

The chain couples TRBV29-1 to TRBJ1-2; tentatively, D is TRBD1 (5 bases). The V end lost 6 bases, the J end lost 3 bases, and 8 bases lay between the germline ends. This CDR3 comprises 11 residues. Per the germline V gene, CDR1 is SQVTM and CDR2 is ANQGSEA. CDR3 in DNA: TGCAGCGTCGCCAGGGACTATGGCTACACCTTC. Encoded protein: CSVARDYGYTF.

This chain links TRBV9 with TRBJ2-5, with a tentative D call TRBD2 (6 bases). This CDR3 region has 17 residues. Deletions cut 0 bases from V and 5 bases from J, with 20 bases between. CDR1 and CDR2 from the germline V gene are SGDLS and YYNGEE. The CDR3 is CASSVGGSTGVGETQYF. The CDR3 DNA is TGTGCCAGCAGCGTAGGGGGTTCAACGGGAGTAGGGGAGACCCAGTACTTC.

The rearrangement joins TRBV20-1 to TRBJ1-1; 7 bases agree with TRBD1. Germline V gives CDR1 DFQATT, CDR2 SNEGSKA (reference sequence). The V gene end was trimmed by 6 bases and the J gene end by 9 bases; junction bases not matched to a gene: 16. This CDR3 comprises 14 residues. DNA of the CDR3: TGCAGTGCCCAGAGGGAGGGGGCTTCTTTGCAAGCTTTCTTT. Translated: CSAQREGASLQAFF.

The V and J genes are TRBV18 and TRBJ1-2; no reliable D call. CDR1 and CDR2 from the germline V gene are KGHSH and LQKENI. The CDR3 spans 12 residues. Trimming stripped 5 bases from V and 4 bases from J, with 8 bases between. The CDR3 DNA reads TGTGCCAGCTCAGAACGTGGCTATGGCTACACCTTC. Translation gives CASSERGYGYTF.

The chain is built from TRBV28 and TRBJ1-4; tentatively, D is TRBD1 (5 bases). Germline CDR1 MDHEN, CDR2 SYDVKM. The CDR3 sequence is 15 residues long. V was cut by 3 bases and J by 6 bases, with 14 bases left in between. CDR3 amino acids: CASSLVGTSYEKLFF. The CDR3 nucleotides read TGTGCCAGCAGTTTGGTCGGGACCTCGTATGAAAAACTGTTTTTT.

This clonotype was seen more than once but under ten times. J is TRBJ2-7 and V is TRBV29-1; D call uncertain. CDR1 and CDR2 (germline): SQVTM, ANQGSEA. This CDR3 comprises 12 residues. V gave up 4 bases and J gave up 5 bases, with 12 bases separating them. In nucleotides, the CDR3 is TGCAGCGTTGCGCGGCAGGCAAACGAGCAGTACTTC. Encoded protein: CSVARQANEQYF.

This clonotype appeared once. CDR3 nucleotides: TGTGCCAGCAGCTTCCCCTACGGACAGGCCAGTCGGTACTTC. Residues: CASSFPYGQASRYF. The chain has TRBV7-9 and TRBJ2-7; 7 positions match TRBD1. The germline V gene encodes CDR1 SEHNR and CDR2 FQNEAQ (reference sequence). This CDR3 spans 14 amino acids. J was trimmed by 12 bases and V by 3 bases; bases with no gene match: 14. The full variable domain, with the rest looked up from reference TRBV7-9 and TRBJ2-7, is DTGVSQNPRHKITKRGQNVTFRCDPISEHNRLYWYRQTLGQGPEFLTYFQNEAQLEKSRLLSDRFSAERPKGSFSTLEIQRTEQGDSAMYLCASSFPYGQASRYFGPGTRLTVT.

CDR3 residues: CASSLGFPGQPQHF. The CDR3 DNA reads as TGTGCCAGCAGTTTAGGGTTCCCGGGACAGCCCCAGCATTTT. The gene calls are TRBV12-3 or TRBV12-4 and TRBJ1-5; the D is unclear. Between the trimmed V and J ends, which lost 1 base and 7 bases, there was a span of 11 bases. The CDR3 is 14 amino acids.

This clonotype was recorded only once. The chain links TRBV13 to TRBJ2-2; D not certain. The V end lost 3 bases, the J end lost 1 base, and 9 bases lay between the germline ends. From germline, CDR1 is PRHDT and CDR2 FYEKMQ (reference sequence). This CDR3 region has 15 residues. The CDR3 coding sequence is TGTGCCAGCAGCTTCAAGCGCCAGAACACCGGGGAGCTGTTTTTT. Protein sequence: CASSFKRQNTGELFF. Looking up the rest from reference TRBV13 and TRBJ2-2 gives the full variable domain: AAGVIQSPRHLIKEKRETATLKCYPIPRHDTVYWYQQGPGQDPQFLISFYEKMQSDKGSIPDRFSAQQFSDYHSELNMSSLELGDSALYFCASSFKRQNTGELFFGEGSRLTVL.

The chain recombines TRBV4-1 with TRBJ2-2; no reliable D call. This CDR3 has 13 amino acids. Looked up from germline, CDR1 is MGHRA and CDR2 is YSYEKL. Trimming stripped 2 bases from V and 6 bases from J, with 7 bases between. The CDR3 bases are TGCGCCAGCAGCCAAATCACTCCCGGGGAGCTGTTTTTT. Protein product: CASSQITPGELFF.

This clonotype has more than one count but fewer than ten. The chain is built from TRBV20-1 and TRBJ1-5; the match to TRBD1 covers 7 bases. There are 13 residues in the CDR3. V lost 3 bases to trimming and J lost 4 bases; unmatched junction nucleotides: 3. CDR1 is DFQATT, CDR2 SNEGSKA, per germline (reference sequence). The CDR3 spells CSARGDSNQPQHF. In DNA form, the CDR3 reads TGCAGTGCTAGGGGGGACAGTAATCAGCCCCAGCATTTT.

V usage is TRBV5-6 and J usage is TRBJ1-2, with D perhaps TRBD1 (6 bases). Germline V gene lookup returns CDR1 SGHDT and CDR2 YYEEEE. Trimming removed 5 bases from V and 4 bases from J, with 15 bases in between. This CDR3 is 14 amino acids long. CDR3 amino acids: CASRGTPGTYGYTF. The CDR3 DNA is TGTGCCAGCAGGGGGACACCCGGTACCTATGGCTACACCTTC.

The chain couples TRBV5-1 to TRBJ1-2; D unclear. The CDR3 spans 12 residues. Germline V CDR1 and CDR2: SGHRS, YFSETQ. Trimming took 4 bases from V and 2 from J, leaving 6 bases between them. For the CDR3, the DNA is TGCGCCAGCAGCGAGGAGAACTATGGCTACACCTTC. It encodes CASSEENYGYTF.

The rearrangement links TRBV20-1 to TRBJ1-1, with a possible D match to TRBD1 (5 bases). Germline V gene lookup returns CDR1 DFQATT and CDR2 SNEGSKA (reference sequence). V lost 2 bases and J 0 bases, leaving 13 bases between the germline ends. The CDR3 consists of 15 residues. CDR3 amino acids: CSARQGGLMNTEAFF. CDR3 bases: TGCAGTGCTAGACAGGGTGGGCTCATGAACACTGAAGCTTTCTTT.

This rearrangement joins TRBV27 to TRBJ2-3; 7 bases are a match to TRBD1. Germline V lookup: CDR1 MNHEY, CDR2 SMNVEV (reference sequence). CDR3 length: 16 residues. With 6 bases clipped from V and 1 base from J, the junction kept 10 bases outside the gene matches. As DNA, the CDR3 is TGTGCCAGCAGCAAACGGACAGGATTCCGCACAGATACGCAGTATTTT. Protein product: CASSKRTGFRTDTQYF.

The rearrangement joins TRBV25-1 to TRBJ2-5; perhaps TRBD2 as D (6 bases). There are 15 residues in the CDR3. Germline V gene lookup returns CDR1 MGHDK and CDR2 SYGVNS. With 4 bases removed from V and 1 base from J, the gap between germline ends came to 13 bases. DNA of the CDR3: TGTGCCAGCAGTGGCGGGGAGCTTATCCAAGAGACCCAGTACTTC. It is translated as CASSGGELIQETQYF.

This sequence joins TRBV19 and TRBJ1-2, with 9 bases that match TRBD1. The germline V gene encodes CDR1 LNHDA and CDR2 SQIVND (reference sequence). After removal of 7 bases from V and 2 bases from J, the junction contained 8 bases not matched to a gene. The CDR3 consists of 15 residues. CDR3 bases: TGTGCCAGTACCGCGGGGACAGGGAAGAACTATGGCTACACCTTC. Amino acid sequence: CASTAGTGKNYGYTF.

V gene TRBV5-6 combines with J gene TRBJ1-2; the D gene is possibly TRBD1 (5 bases). The germline gives CDR1 SGHDT, CDR2 YYEEEE. This CDR3 spans 12 amino acids. V dropped 4 bases and J dropped 8 bases, with 12 bases sitting between them. The CDR3 DNA reads TGTGCCAGCAGCCCAGGGCCGAGAGGCTACACCTTC. This sequence encodes CASSPGPRGYTF.

This clonotype came up once. The V call is TRBV29-1, the J call TRBJ1-2; 9 nucleotides agree with TRBD1. In germline, CDR1 is SQVTM, CDR2 ANQGSEA. Unmatched junction bases numbered 8, after V lost 4 bases and J lost 5 bases. CDR3 length: 14 residues. CDR3 amino acids: CSVAFTGGAYGYTF. The CDR3 DNA is TGCAGCGTTGCCTTCACAGGGGGCGCGTATGGCTACACCTTC.

V gene TRBV12-3 or TRBV12-4 combines with J gene TRBJ1-5, with D possibly TRBD1 on 5 matching bases. V was pared by 4 bases and J by 9 bases, with 10 bases between. This CDR3 has 12 amino acids. CDR3 sequence reads: CASSSRTGPQHF. In DNA form, the CDR3 reads TGTGCCAGCAGTTCGCGAACAGGGCCCCAGCATTTT.

The CDR3 nucleotides read TGCAGTGCTAGAGATCTTTTGGGATCTGGAGGCTACACCTTC. Translating it yields CSARDLLGSGGYTF. The chain uses TRBV20-1 and TRBJ1-2; D is undetermined. There are 14 residues in the CDR3. The ends were cut back, 0 bases at V and 8 bases at J, with 16 bases in the middle. Germline CDR1 is DFQATT and CDR2 is SNEGSKA (reference sequence).

The chain recombines TRBV15 with TRBJ2-5; 9 bases agree with TRBD2. V was pared by 5 bases and J by 5 bases, with 6 bases of the junction left unmatched. The CDR3 is 14 amino acids. CDR1 is LNHNV, CDR2 YYDKDF, per germline (reference sequence). The CDR3 is CATSPGLAKETQYF. The DNA of the CDR3 is TGTGCCACCAGCCCGGGACTAGCTAAGGAGACCCAGTACTTC.

The chain links TRBV29-1 to TRBJ1-5, with TRBD1 as a possible D gene (6 bases). The germline gives CDR1 SQVTM, CDR2 ANQGSEA. Between the trimmed V and J ends, which lost 6 bases and 5 bases, there was a span of 14 bases. The CDR3 is made up of 13 amino acids. CDR3 sequence reads: CSVSRSGDQPQHF. The CDR3, as DNA: TGCAGCGTCTCCCGATCAGGGGATCAGCCCCAGCATTTT.

This rearrangement joins TRBV28 to TRBJ1-5; no clear D gene. V gave up 5 bases and J gave up 6 bases, with 14 bases separating them. The CDR3 covers 14 residues. Germline V gene lookup returns CDR1 MDHEN and CDR2 SYDVKM. CDR3 DNA sequence: TGTGCCAGCAGTCTCACAGATTTAGGTCAGCCCCAGCATTTT. Translating it yields CASSLTDLGQPQHF.